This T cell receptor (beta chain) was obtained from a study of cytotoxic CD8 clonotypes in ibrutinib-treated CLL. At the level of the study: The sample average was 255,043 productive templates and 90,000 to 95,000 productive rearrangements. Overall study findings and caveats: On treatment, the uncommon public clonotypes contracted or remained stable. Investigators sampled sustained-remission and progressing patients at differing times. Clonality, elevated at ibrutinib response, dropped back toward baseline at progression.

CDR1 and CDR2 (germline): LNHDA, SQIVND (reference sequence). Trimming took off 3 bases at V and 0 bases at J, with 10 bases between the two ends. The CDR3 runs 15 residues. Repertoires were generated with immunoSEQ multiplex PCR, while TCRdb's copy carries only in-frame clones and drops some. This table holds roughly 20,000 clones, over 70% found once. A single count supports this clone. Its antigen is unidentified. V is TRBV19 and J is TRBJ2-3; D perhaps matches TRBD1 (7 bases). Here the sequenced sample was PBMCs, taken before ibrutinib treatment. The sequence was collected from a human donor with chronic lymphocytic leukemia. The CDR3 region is CASSIGGQSTDTQYF. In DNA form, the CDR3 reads TGTGCCAGTAGTATCGGGGGACAGAGCACAGATACGCAGTATTTT.